The rows below give T cell receptor beta chains drawn from one sample of a study of human T cells and chemical hapten exposure. Each CDR3 protein is one row after TCRdb ran MiXCR on the RACE reads. The data show a few hundred thousand distinct CDR3 sequences, roughly 5% seen once. Specimen: whole blood, collected in connection with sensitization to the hapten diphenylcyclopropenone (DPC). Receptors originate from a woman aged 45-59 years with alopecia areata. Some clones in this sample may be carry-over from other donors' samples. The CDR3 runs from the conserved cysteine through the conserved F or W. The order of the fields is V gene, D gene, clone size, J gene, CDR3 protein, CDR3 DNA. The D gene is left open where the match is weak. For some rows the clone size is stated as once, few or many, or as a class when expanded; others skip it.

TRBV27	-	-	TRBJ1-5	CASRSAGIAIDNQPQHF	TGTGCCAGCAGAAGCGCGGGGATAGCGATAGACAATCAGCCCCAGCATTTT
TRBV28	-	many	TRBJ1-2	CAWGRENGYTF	TGTGCCTGGGGTCGGGAGAATGGCTACACCTTC
TRBV11-2	-	many	TRBJ2-2	CASSLVGGELFF	TGTGCCAGCAGCTTAGTGGGCGGGGAGCTGTTTTTT
TRBV24-1	TRBD2	many	TRBJ2-1	CATSDGTSGIYNEQFF	TGTGCCACCAGTGATGGGACTAGCGGGATCTACAATGAGCAGTTCTTC
TRBV11-2	-	many	TRBJ1-2	CASSLDPSANYGYTF	TGTGCCAGCAGCTTAGATCCTTCAGCTAACTATGGCTACACCTTC
TRBV27	TRBD2	-	TRBJ2-1	CASSLTSGPYNEQFF	TGTGCCAGCAGTTTGACTAGCGGACCCTACAATGAGCAGTTCTTC
TRBV5-1	-	many	TRBJ1-2	CASSLEANYGYTF	TGCGCCAGCAGCTTGGAGGCTAACTATGGCTACACCTTC
TRBV9	-	many	TRBJ1-1	CASSVAPLETEAFF	TGTGCCAGCAGCGTCGCACCCTTGGAAACTGAAGCTTTCTTT
TRBV7-2	-	few	TRBJ2-6	CASRALILSGANVLTF	TGTGCCAGCAGAGCCCTGATCCTTTCTGGGGCCAACGTCCTGACTTTC
TRBV27	-	-	TRBJ2-3	CASSSKVRTDTQYF	TGTGCCAGCAGTTCTAAAGTTCGCACAGATACGCAGTATTTT
TRBV5-5	-	-	TRBJ1-1	CASSLDIENTEAFF	TGTGCCAGCAGCCTGGACATAGAGAACACTGAAGCTTTCTTT
TRBV5-1	-	many	TRBJ2-6	CASTDSGANVLTF	TGCGCCAGCACCGACTCTGGGGCCAACGTCCTGACTTTC
TRBV5-5	TRBD1	many	TRBJ1-1	CASSYTGEEAFF	TGTGCCAGCAGTTACACAGGGGAGGAAGCTTTCTTT
TRBV7-9	-	many	TRBJ1-2	CASSLMGPGYTF	TGTGCCAGCAGCTTGATGGGCCCGGGCTACACCTTC
TRBV27	TRBD2	few	TRBJ2-1	CASSFTSGSGREFF	TGTGCCAGCAGTTTCACTAGCGGGAGTGGGAGGGAGTTCTTC
TRBV6-5	TRBD1	few	TRBJ2-3	CASSPGQGWPSTDTQYF	TGTGCCAGCAGCCCGGGACAGGGATGGCCTAGCACAGATACGCAGTATTTT
TRBV29-1	TRBD2	-	TRBJ2-5	CGPRDSGRGFEETQYF	TGCGGTCCTAGAGATAGCGGGAGAGGGTTCGAAGAGACCCAGTACTTC
TRBV6-6	TRBD2	few	TRBJ2-2	CASSPGLADQNTGELFF	TGTGCCAGCAGTCCCGGACTAGCGGACCAGAACACCGGGGAGCTGTTTTTT
TRBV7-9	TRBD2	-	TRBJ2-5	CASSMIAGVQETQYF	TGTGCCAGCAGTATGATAGCGGGAGTTCAGGAGACCCAGTACTTC
TRBV2	TRBD1	many	TRBJ2-7	CASTRTGGAYEQYF	TGTGCCAGCACCCGAACAGGGGGCGCTTACGAGCAGTACTTC
TRBV14	-	-	TRBJ2-7	CASSQVNEQYF	TGTGCCAGCAGCCAAGTTAATGAGCAGTACTTC
TRBV7-9	TRBD1	many	TRBJ1-1	CASSLARRTGDTEAFF	TGTGCCAGCAGCTTAGCGCGCAGGACAGGGGACACTGAAGCTTTCTTT
TRBV5-4	-	-	TRBJ2-1	CASSERPNYNEQFF	TGTGCCAGCAGCGAGAGACCCAACTACAATGAGCAGTTCTTC
TRBV28	TRBD2	few	TRBJ2-7	CASSLQGLAYEQYF	TGTGCCAGCAGTTTGCAGGGACTAGCCTACGAGCAGTACTTC
TRBV12-5	TRBD1	few	TRBJ2-4	CASGTGRLAKNIQYF	TGTGCTAGTGGGACAGGGAGATTAGCCAAAAACATTCAGTACTTC
TRBV10-3	-	few	TRBJ2-2	CAIGDERRDTGELFF	TGTGCCATCGGGGACGAGCGGAGGGACACCGGGGAGCTGTTTTTT
TRBV12-3/TRBV12-4	-	many	TRBJ2-1	CASRAGNEQFF	TGTGCCAGCAGGGCGGGGAATGAGCAGTTCTTC
TRBV10-3	TRBD2	many	TRBJ2-1	CAISEGTSGSKDEQFF	TGTGCCATCAGTGAAGGGACTAGCGGGAGTAAGGATGAGCAGTTCTTC
TRBV18	-	many	TRBJ1-2	CASSPARQGTVHGYTF	TGTGCCAGCTCACCGGCCCGGCAGGGCACGGTTCATGGCTACACCTTC
TRBV7-9	-	-	TRBJ2-1	CASRNKGTQSYNEQFF	TGTGCCAGCAGGAATAAAGGGACACAGTCCTACAATGAGCAGTTCTTC